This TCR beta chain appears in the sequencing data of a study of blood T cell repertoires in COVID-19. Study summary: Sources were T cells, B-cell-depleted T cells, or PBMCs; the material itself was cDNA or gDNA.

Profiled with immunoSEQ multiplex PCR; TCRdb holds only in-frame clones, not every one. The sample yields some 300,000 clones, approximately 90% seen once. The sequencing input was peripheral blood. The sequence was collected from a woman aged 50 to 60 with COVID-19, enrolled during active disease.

CDR3 amino acids: CASSLAGQTQYF. The CDR3 DNA is TGTGCCAGCAGCTTAGCGGGCCAGACCCAGTACTTC. This sequence joins TRBV7-2 and TRBJ2-5, with D unclear. V shed 0 bases and J shed 6 bases, with 5 bases lying between them. The germline gives CDR1 SGHTA, CDR2 FQGNSA. The CDR3 is 12 amino acids.